In its sample, the clone carrying this TCR beta chain was seen a few times. Documented time point: baseline, week 1 (first vaccination visit). As to treatment: pre-vaccination baseline after standard-of-care therapy. Profiling relied on immunoSEQ multiplex PCR, and the TCRdb table lists in-frame clones only, not all of them. The top ten clones hold around 2.9% of a sample with tens of thousands of clones, around 85% of them seen once. The data were taken from a study of a mutant IDH1 vaccine in newly diagnosed glioma. Trimming pared 0 bases from V and 14 bases from J, leaving 11 bases between. The germline CDR1 and CDR2 sequences are MNHNY and SVGAGI (reference sequence). This CDR3 comprises 13 residues.

Sample: PBMCs, taken from a glioma patient treated with radiotherapy, temozolomide or both. This receptor was taken from a man aged 30 to 45 with glioma. This rearrangement joins TRBV6-6 to TRBJ1-6; D remains unclear. The CDR3 DNA sequence: TGTGCCAGCAGTTACTCAGGCGCATCTTCCCTCCACTTT. The encoded protein is CASSYSGASSLHF.